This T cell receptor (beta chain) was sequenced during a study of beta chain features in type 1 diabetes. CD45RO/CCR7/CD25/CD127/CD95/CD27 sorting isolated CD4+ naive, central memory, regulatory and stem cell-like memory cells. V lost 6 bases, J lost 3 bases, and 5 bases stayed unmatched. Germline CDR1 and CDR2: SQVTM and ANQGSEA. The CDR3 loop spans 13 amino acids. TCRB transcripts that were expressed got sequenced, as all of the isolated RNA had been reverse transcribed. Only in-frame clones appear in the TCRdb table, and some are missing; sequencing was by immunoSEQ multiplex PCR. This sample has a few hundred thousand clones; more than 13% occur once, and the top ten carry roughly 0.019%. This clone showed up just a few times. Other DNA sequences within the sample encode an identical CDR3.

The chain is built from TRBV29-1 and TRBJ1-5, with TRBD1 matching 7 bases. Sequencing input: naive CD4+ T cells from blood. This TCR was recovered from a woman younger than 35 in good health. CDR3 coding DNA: TGCAGCGTCCGGGACAGCTCCAATCAGCCCCAGCATTTT. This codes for CSVRDSSNQPQHF.